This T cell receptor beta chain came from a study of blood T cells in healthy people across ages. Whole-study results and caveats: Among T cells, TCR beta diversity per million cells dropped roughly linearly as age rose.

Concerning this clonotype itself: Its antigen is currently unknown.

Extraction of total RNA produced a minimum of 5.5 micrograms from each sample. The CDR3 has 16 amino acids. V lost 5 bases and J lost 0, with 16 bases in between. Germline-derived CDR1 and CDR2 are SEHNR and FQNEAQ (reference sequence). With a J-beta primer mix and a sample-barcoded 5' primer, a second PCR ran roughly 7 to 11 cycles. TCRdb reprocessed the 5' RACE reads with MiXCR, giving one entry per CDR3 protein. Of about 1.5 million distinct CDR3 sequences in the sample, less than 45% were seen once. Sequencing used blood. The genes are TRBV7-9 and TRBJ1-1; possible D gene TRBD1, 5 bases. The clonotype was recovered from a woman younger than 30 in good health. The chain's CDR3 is CASSPEVAGLNTEAFF. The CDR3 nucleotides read TGTGCCAGCAGCCCAGAGGTGGCAGGGCTGAACACTGAAGCTTTCTTT.